The clone carrying this T cell receptor (beta chain) was detected a few times. Its cognate antigen is unknown. This sample stems from a study of identical twins. Study observations and caveats: For monozygotic twins, models underestimated out-of-frame TCR alpha sharing. Interpretation of the results relied on cross-sectional statistical analysis and not on following the same donors.

Deletions cut 1 base from V and 7 bases from J, with 4 bases between. Germline V gives CDR1 MDHEN, CDR2 SYDVKM. This CDR3 has 11 amino acids. TCRdb passed the 5' RACE reads through MiXCR, listing each CDR3 protein once. This table holds about 480,000 distinct CDR3 sequences, approximately 14% found once. These same data were also listed under a study on yellow fever vaccine responses in identical twins. As reported in that work: After vaccination, twins' T cell response reportedly seemed partly convergent, partly personalized.

J is TRBJ2-5 and V is TRBV28; D unresolved. Sequenced input: CD4+ T cells sorted from blood. This clonotype was sampled from a young woman in good health. The CDR3 bases are TGTGCCAGCAGTTTATTCAGGACCCAGTACTTC. This translates into CASSLFRTQYF.